This T cell receptor (beta chain) was obtained from a study of PD-L1 blockade in urothelial cancer. Study-level background: T cells were recovered from blood samples at a median of roughly 130,000.

Time point indicated: peripheral blood 6 weeks after treatment start. Looked up from germline, CDR1 is LNHDA and CDR2 is SQIVND (reference sequence). The CDR3 extends over 13 amino acids. V was cut by 3 bases and J by 2 bases, with 7 bases left in between. Repertoires were generated with immunoSEQ multiplex PCR, while TCRdb's copy carries only in-frame clones and drops some. The table lists over 25,000 clones, roughly three quarters of them singletons, with about 3.5% in the top ten. Sequenced here: PBMCs, sampled around atezolizumab (anti-PD-L1) treatment. The sequence was obtained from a man in his 70s with urothelial cancer. The J gene is TRBJ1-2, the V gene TRBV19; D not certain. The CDR3 here is CASSMRGNYGYTF. The CDR3 coding sequence is TGTGCCAGTAGTATGCGGGGAAACTATGGCTACACCTTC.